This TCR beta chain comes out of a study of T cell responses to AZD1222 COVID-19 vaccine. Only in-frame clones appear in the TCRdb table, and some are missing; sequencing was by immunoSEQ multiplex PCR. This table has around 140,000 clones, approximately 91% appearing once. CDR1 is LNHNV, CDR2 YYDKDF, per germline (reference sequence). The CDR3 consists of 13 residues. V gave up 0 bases and J gave up 8 bases, with 10 bases separating them. The chain has TRBV15 and TRBJ1-1; D is uncertain. The source is an adult who received the AZD1222 COVID-19 vaccine. Sequencing was performed on peripheral blood, taken 28 days after the second AZD1222 dose. The CDR3 DNA reads TGTGCCACCAGCAGAGAAACCTCGACGGAAGCTTTCTTT. Translation gives CATSRETSTEAFF.